This entry lists 23 T cell receptor beta chains sequenced from one sample in a study of blood T cell repertoires in COVID-19. The repertoire was sequenced with immunoSEQ multiplex PCR; TCRdb's copy has only in-frame clones and lacks some. The sample holds approximately 260,000 clones, roughly 87% seen once. The sample taken for sequencing was peripheral blood. The receptors here all came from a woman aged 40 to 55 who had recovered from COVID-19.

The chain recombines TRBV3-1 (or the pseudogene TRBV3-2) with TRBJ2-3, with 9 bases that match TRBD2. Germline values: CDR1 LGHDT, CDR2 YNNKEL (reference sequence). The CDR3 length is 15 residues. V was pared by 2 bases and J by 3 bases, with 3 bases of the junction left unmatched. Written as DNA, the CDR3 is TGTGCCAGCAGCCAACTAGCGGGATCTACAGATACGCAGTATTTT. Its protein is CASSQLAGSTDTQYF.

This chain joins TRBV14 and TRBJ2-7, with 7 bases that match TRBD1. The junction had 13 bases not matched to a gene; V was cut back by 2 bases and J by 6 bases. CDR1 and CDR2 from the germline V gene are SGHDN and FVKESK. The CDR3 runs to 16 residues. CDR3 protein: CASSQPRDSDPLEQYV. The CDR3 bases are TGTGCCAGCAGCCAACCCCGGGACAGCGATCCTCTCGAGCAGTACGTC.

This chain connects TRBV6-2 or TRBV6-3 to TRBJ2-3, with 15 positions matching TRBD2. CDR3 length: 17 residues. Per germline, CDR1 MNHEY and CDR2 SVGEGT. After removal of 1 base from V and 3 bases from J, the junction contained 2 bases not matched to a gene. The CDR3 sequence: CASSYFGTSGRTDTQYF. The DNA for the CDR3 is TGTGCCAGCAGTTACTTCGGGACTAGCGGGAGGACAGATACGCAGTATTTT.

Only one count was recorded for this clone. The chain has TRBV15 and TRBJ2-3, with 15 bases fitting TRBD2. In germline, CDR1 is LNHNV, CDR2 YYDKDF (reference sequence). The CDR3 totals 15 residues. V shed 9 bases and J 4 bases; nucleotides not matched to a gene: 5. The CDR3 nucleotides read TGTGCCACGGGACTAGCGGGAGGTGGGGCAGATACGCAGTATTTT. This encodes CATGLAGGGADTQYF.

This chain links TRBV10-2 with TRBJ2-5, with D unresolved. This CDR3 contains 14 residues. Germline V gene sequence: CDR1 WSHSY, CDR2 SAAADI. V was trimmed by 3 bases and J by 5 bases, leaving 13 bases between them. The CDR3 DNA reads TGCGCCAGCAGTGACAGGCATCAGTCTGAGACCCAGTACTTC. This gives the protein CASSDRHQSETQYF.

The table lists this clone with a count of one. The V and J genes are TRBV4-3 and TRBJ2-5, with unresolved D. Germline CDR1 is LGHNA and CDR2 is YSLEER. This CDR3 region has 15 residues. Deletions cut 0 bases from V and 0 bases from J, with 8 bases between. The CDR3: CASSQDMRNQETQYF. CDR3 DNA: TGCGCCAGCAGCCAAGACATGAGGAACCAAGAGACCCAGTACTTC.

This clone was recorded once. V usage is TRBV27 and J usage is TRBJ2-2; 8 nucleotides align to TRBD1. V was pared by 2 bases and J by 1 base, with 3 bases of the junction left unmatched. The CDR3 is 16 amino acids. Germline V gene data show CDR1 as MNHEY and CDR2 as SMNVEV (reference sequence). The CDR3 DNA reads as TGTGCCAGCAGTTTAACTGGGACAGGGAACACCGGGGAGCTGTTTTTT. This sequence encodes CASSLTGTGNTGELFF.

The rearrangement uses TRBV10-3 and TRBJ1-6; possibly TRBD1 for D (5 bases). Per germline, CDR1 ENHRY and CDR2 SYGVKD. The CDR3 loop spans 17 amino acids. The V end was cut by 0 bases, the J end by 12 bases, with 21 bases between. The CDR3: CAISESTLAGRAQPLHF. CDR3 nucleotides: TGTGCCATCAGTGAGTCGACGTTGGCGGGACGGGCCCAACCCCTCCACTTT.

V is TRBV6-6 and J is TRBJ2-7; 10 positions agree with TRBD2. V lost 5 bases to trimming and J lost 5 bases; unmatched junction nucleotides: 12. Germline V gives CDR1 MNHNY, CDR2 SVGAGI (reference sequence). CDR3 length equals 16 residues. The CDR3 region has the DNA TGTGCCAGCAGTCTTGTCCGAATAGCGGGAGGTGACGAGCAGTACGTC. Its protein product is CASSLVRIAGGDEQYV.

The V call is TRBV4-1, the J call TRBJ1-1; weak D call: TRBD1 (5 bases). Looked up from germline, CDR1 is MGHRA and CDR2 is YSYEKL. V was shortened by 4 bases and J by 3 bases, with 6 bases between the two germline ends. This CDR3 has 12 residues. The CDR3 region is CASSLGDTEAFF. CDR3 in DNA: TGCGCCAGCAGCCTAGGGGACACTGAAGCTTTCTTT.

The gene calls are TRBV5-6 and TRBJ1-1; the D gene is possibly TRBD1 (5 bases). This CDR3 region has 15 residues. CDR1 is SGHDT and CDR2 is YYEEEE in the germline V gene. Between the trimmed V and J ends, which lost 4 bases and 3 bases, there was a span of 16 bases. The CDR3 nucleotides read TGTGCCAGCAGCCGTTTTGGGGGAGGGGACACTGAAGCTTTCTTT. Its protein product is CASSRFGGGDTEAFF.

The chain is built from TRBV28 and TRBJ2-7; D is undetermined. V shed 2 bases and J shed 4 bases, with 9 bases lying between them. Germline V gives CDR1 MDHEN, CDR2 SYDVKM. This CDR3 has 13 residues. DNA for the CDR3: TGTGCCAGCAGTTTAAACTCCCATTACGAGCAGTACTTC. Translating it yields CASSLNSHYEQYF.

The chain is built from TRBV12-2 and TRBJ2-3; the table's D call of TRBD2 was not tested on the DNA. TRBV12-2 is recorded as a pseudogene. The length of the CDR3 is 18 residues. The CDR3 is CASRSKGLAGPSTDTQYF. The CDR3, as DNA: TGTGCAAGTCGCTCAAAGGGACTAGCGGGACCAAGCACAGATACGCAGTATTTT.

The rearrangement links TRBV6-2 or TRBV6-3 to TRBJ1-2; TRBD1 agrees at 9 bases. CDR3 length: 13 residues. V lost 6 bases, J lost 8 bases, and 7 bases stayed unmatched. Germline lookup yields CDR1 MNHEY and CDR2 SVGEGT. The CDR3 nucleotides read TGTGCCAGCAGCCCGACAGGGGGAAACGGCTACACCTTC. This sequence encodes CASSPTGGNGYTF.

V is TRBV5-4 and J is TRBJ1-2, with TRBD1 matching 11 bases. CDR3 size: 15 residues. V lost 4 bases and J lost 7; bases outside the gene matches: 9. Per the germline V gene, CDR1 is SGHNT and CDR2 is YYREEE (reference sequence). CDR3 sequence reads: CASSPDRGRRLGYTF. The CDR3, as DNA: TGTGCCAGCAGCCCGGACAGGGGGCGCCGCCTTGGCTACACCTTC.

The chain joins TRBV5-4 to TRBJ1-6, with D perhaps TRBD1 (6 bases). CDR3 size: 15 residues. Germline V CDR1 and CDR2: SGHNT, YYREEE (reference sequence). The V gene lost 4 bases and the J gene lost 7 bases, with 15 bases spanning the gap. The CDR3 loop reads CASSTMGTPNSPLHF. CDR3 coding DNA: TGTGCCAGCAGCACAATGGGGACACCGAATTCACCCCTCCACTTT.

The CDR3 region is CASSDVVGAAYNSPLHF. The CDR3 coding sequence is TGTGCCAGCAGCGACGTCGTAGGAGCAGCATATAATTCACCCCTCCACTTT. The V and J genes are TRBV11-2 and TRBJ1-6; D gene uncertain. The V gene lost 5 bases and the J gene lost 4 bases, with 18 bases spanning the gap. Germline-derived CDR1 and CDR2 are SGHAT and FQNNGV. This CDR3 spans 17 amino acids.

This clone was counted a single time. The chain recombines TRBV9 with TRBJ2-3; tentative D call: TRBD1 (6 bases). The CDR3 is made up of 17 amino acids. V was pared by 2 bases and J by 1 base, with 17 bases between. Germline V gene lookup returns CDR1 SGDLS and CDR2 YYNGEE. The CDR3 protein is CASSVGLTGMRTDTQYF. CDR3 nucleotides: TGTGCCAGCAGCGTTGGATTGACAGGAATGCGCACAGATACGCAGTATTTT. Full variable domain (missing parts from reference TRBV9 and TRBJ2-3): DSGVTQTPKHLITATGQRVTLRCSPRSGDLSVYWYQQSLDQGLQFLIQYYNGEERAKGNILERFSAQQFPDLHSELNLSSLELGDSALYFCASSVGLTGMRTDTQYFGPGTRLTVL.

The chain carries TRBV12-3 or TRBV12-4 and TRBJ2-3, with D unresolved. Trimming stripped 4 bases from V and 5 bases from J, with 7 bases between. This CDR3 comprises 12 residues. The CDR3 sequence: CASSSGRDTQYF. As DNA, the CDR3 is TGTGCCAGCAGTTCTGGGCGAGATACGCAGTATTTT.

This chain connects TRBV11-3 to TRBJ2-1, with 9 bases identical to TRBD1. The CDR3 runs 14 residues. Germline assignment: CDR1 SGHNT and CDR2 YENEEA. With 4 bases clipped from V and 14 bases from J, the junction kept 12 bases outside the gene matches. CDR3 loop: CASSYLDAGQGKFF. As DNA, the CDR3 is TGTGCCAGCAGCTATTTAGACGCGGGACAGGGAAAGTTCTTC.

This rearrangement joins TRBV7-9 to TRBJ2-1, with TRBD2 matching over 7 bases. This CDR3 contains 16 residues. With V trimmed by 2 bases and J by 5 bases, 9 bases remained unmatched. Per the germline V gene, CDR1 is SEHNR and CDR2 is FQNEAQ (reference sequence). DNA of the CDR3: TGTGCCAGCAGCTTAATGTCTGCAGCGGGGAACAATGAGCAGTTCTTC. Protein sequence: CASSLMSAAGNNEQFF.

The V call is TRBV6-5, the J call TRBJ2-3; TRBD2 might be the D (6 bases). Germline values: CDR1 MNHEY, CDR2 SVGAGI. V was trimmed by 2 bases and J by 3 bases, leaving 12 bases between them. CDR3 size: 15 residues. CDR3 bases: TGTGCCAGCAGTTACGCCTCTGGGGGGACAGATACGCAGTATTTT. Amino acids: CASSYASGGTDTQYF.

The chain carries TRBV6-1 and TRBJ1-1; perhaps TRBD1 as D (5 bases). Germline CDR1 and CDR2: MNHNS and SASEGT. Trimming left V 1 base short and J 2 bases short, with 11 bases between. The CDR3 has 15 amino acids. DNA for the CDR3: TGTGCCAGCAGTGAAGGCGGGACGGCCAACACTGAAGCTTTCTTT. As protein: CASSEGGTANTEAFF.